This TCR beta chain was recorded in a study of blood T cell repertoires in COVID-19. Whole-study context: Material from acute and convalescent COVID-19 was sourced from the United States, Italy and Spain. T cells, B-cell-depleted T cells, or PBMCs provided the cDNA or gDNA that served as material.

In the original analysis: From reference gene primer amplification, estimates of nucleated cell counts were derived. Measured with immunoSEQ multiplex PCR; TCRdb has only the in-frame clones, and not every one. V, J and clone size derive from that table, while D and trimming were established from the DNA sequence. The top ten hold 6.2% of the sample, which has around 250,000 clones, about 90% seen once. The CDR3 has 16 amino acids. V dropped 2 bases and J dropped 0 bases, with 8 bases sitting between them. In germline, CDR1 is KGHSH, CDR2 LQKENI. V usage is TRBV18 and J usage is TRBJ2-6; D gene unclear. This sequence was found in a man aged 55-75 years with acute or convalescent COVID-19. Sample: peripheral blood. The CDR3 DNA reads TGTGCCAGCTCACCAGTACAAAGCTCTGGGGCCAACGTCCTGACTTTC. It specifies CASSPVQSSGANVLTF.